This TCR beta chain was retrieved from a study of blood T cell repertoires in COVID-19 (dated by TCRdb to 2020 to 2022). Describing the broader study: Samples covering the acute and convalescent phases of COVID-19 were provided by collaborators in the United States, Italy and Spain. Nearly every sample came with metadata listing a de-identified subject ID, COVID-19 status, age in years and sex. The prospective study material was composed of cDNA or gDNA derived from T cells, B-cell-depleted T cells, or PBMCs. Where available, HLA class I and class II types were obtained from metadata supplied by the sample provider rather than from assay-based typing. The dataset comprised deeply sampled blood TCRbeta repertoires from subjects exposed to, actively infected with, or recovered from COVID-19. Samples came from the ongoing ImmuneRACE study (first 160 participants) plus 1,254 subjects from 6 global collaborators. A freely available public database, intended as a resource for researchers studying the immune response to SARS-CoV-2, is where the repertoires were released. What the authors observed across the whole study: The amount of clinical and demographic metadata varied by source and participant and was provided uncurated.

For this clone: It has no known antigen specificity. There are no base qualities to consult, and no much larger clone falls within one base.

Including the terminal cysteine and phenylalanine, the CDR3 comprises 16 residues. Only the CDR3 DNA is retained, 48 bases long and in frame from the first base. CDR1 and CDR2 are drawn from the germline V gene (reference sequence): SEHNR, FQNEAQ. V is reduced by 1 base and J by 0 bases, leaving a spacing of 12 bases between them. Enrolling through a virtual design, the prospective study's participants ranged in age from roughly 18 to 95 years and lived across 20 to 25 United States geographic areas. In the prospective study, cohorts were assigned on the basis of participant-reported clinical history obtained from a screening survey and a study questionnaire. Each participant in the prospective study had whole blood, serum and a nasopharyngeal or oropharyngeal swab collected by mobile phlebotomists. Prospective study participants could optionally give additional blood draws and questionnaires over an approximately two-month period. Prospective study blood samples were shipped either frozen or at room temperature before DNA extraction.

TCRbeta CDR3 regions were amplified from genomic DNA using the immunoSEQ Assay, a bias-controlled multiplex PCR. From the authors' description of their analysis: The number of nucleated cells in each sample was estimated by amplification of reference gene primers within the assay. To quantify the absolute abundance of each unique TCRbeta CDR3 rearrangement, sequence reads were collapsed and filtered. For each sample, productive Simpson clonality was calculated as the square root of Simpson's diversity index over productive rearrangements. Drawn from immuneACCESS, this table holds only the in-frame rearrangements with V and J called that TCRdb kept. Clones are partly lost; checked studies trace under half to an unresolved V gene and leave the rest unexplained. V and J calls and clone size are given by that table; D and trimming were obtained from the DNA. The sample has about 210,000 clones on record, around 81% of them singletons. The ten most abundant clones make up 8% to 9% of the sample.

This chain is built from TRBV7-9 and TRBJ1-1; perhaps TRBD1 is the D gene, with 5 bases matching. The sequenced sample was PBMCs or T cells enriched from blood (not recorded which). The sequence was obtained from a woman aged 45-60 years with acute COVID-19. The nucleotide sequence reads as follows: TGTGCCAGCAGCTTAGTTGGGGGGTGGCTGAACACTGAAGCTTTCTTT. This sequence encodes CASSLVGGWLNTEAFF.